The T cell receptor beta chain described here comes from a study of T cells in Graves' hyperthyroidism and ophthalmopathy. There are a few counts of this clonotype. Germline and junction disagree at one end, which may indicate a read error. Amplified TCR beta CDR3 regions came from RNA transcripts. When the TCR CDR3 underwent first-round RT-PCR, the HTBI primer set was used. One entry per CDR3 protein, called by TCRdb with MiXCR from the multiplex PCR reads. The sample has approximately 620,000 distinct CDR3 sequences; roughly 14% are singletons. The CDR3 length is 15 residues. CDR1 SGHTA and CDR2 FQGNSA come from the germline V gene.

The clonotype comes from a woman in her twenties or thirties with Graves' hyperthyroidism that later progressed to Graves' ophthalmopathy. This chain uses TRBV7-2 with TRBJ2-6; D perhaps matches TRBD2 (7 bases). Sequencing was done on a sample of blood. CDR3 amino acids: CAGSLGGAGANVLTF. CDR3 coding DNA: TGTGCCGGCAGCTTAGGGGGGGCTGGGGCCAACGTCCTGACTTTC.